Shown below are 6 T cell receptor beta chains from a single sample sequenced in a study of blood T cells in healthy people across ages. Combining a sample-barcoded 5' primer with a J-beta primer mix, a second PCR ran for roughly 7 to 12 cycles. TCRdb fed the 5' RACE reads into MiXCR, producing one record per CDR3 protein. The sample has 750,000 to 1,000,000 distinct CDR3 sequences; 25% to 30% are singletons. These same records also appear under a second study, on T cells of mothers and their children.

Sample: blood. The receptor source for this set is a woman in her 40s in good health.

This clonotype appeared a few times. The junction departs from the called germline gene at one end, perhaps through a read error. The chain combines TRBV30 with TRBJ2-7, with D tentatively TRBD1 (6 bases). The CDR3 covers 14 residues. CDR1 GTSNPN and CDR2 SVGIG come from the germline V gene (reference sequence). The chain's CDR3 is CAWCRGFSGYERYF. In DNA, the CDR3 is TGTGCCTGGTGTAGGGGGTTCTCGGGGTACGAGCGGTACTTC.

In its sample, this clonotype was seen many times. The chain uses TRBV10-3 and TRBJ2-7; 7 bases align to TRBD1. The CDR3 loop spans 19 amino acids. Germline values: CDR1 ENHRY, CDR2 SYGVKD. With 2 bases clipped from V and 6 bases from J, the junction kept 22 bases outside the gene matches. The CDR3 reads CAISETWDRIILGHGEQYF. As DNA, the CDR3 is TGTGCCATCAGTGAGACTTGGGACAGAATCATCCTAGGGCATGGCGAGCAGTACTTC.

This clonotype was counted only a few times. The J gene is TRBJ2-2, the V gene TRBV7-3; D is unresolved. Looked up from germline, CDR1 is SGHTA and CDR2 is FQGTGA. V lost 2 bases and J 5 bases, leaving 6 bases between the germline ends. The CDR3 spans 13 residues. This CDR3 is CASSLLDTGELFF. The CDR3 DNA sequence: TGTGCCAGCAGCTTACTAGATACCGGGGAGCTGTTTTTT.

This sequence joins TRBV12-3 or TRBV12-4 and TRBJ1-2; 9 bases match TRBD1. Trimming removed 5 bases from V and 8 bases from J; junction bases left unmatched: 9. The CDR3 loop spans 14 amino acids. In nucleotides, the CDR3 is TGTGCCAGCAGTAATAGCGGGACAGGGAGCGGCTACACCTTC. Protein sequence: CASSNSGTGSGYTF.

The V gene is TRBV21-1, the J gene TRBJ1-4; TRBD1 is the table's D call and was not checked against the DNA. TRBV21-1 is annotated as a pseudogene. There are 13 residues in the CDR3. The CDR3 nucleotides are TGTGCAAAGCGGACAGGGGGCTTGGAAAAACTGTTTTTT. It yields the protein CAKRTGGLEKLFF.

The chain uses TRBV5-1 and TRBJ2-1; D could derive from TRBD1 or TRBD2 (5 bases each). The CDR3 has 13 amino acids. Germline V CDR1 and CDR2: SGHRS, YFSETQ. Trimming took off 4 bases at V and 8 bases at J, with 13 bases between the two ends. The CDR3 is CASSADLGDEQFF. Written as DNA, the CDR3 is TGCGCCAGCAGCGCAGACCTGGGGGATGAGCAGTTCTTC.